Following are 17 T cell receptor beta chains from one sample sequenced in a study of blood T cell repertoires in COVID-19. Using immunoSEQ multiplex PCR, the repertoire was profiled, and TCRdb retains in-frame clones only, with some absent. The data show about 54,000 clones, over 75% seen once. Sequencing was carried out using peripheral blood. The receptors derive from a man aged 50 to 60 with active COVID-19.

V is TRBV6-5 and J is TRBJ1-1; no clear D. Per germline, CDR1 MNHEY and CDR2 SVGAGI. The CDR3 runs to 13 residues. The V end lost 8 bases, the J end lost 1 base, and 11 bases lay between the germline ends. CDR3 in amino acids: CASARSGNTEAFF. CDR3 DNA: TGTGCCAGCGCTCGGTCGGGGAACACTGAAGCTTTCTTT.

The chain links TRBV6-2 or TRBV6-3 to TRBJ2-2; weak D call: TRBD2 (6 bases). Germline-derived CDR1 and CDR2 are MNHEY and SVGEGT. Trimming stripped 2 bases from V and 5 bases from J, with 12 bases between. The CDR3 loop spans 15 amino acids. The DNA for the CDR3 is TGTGCCAGCAGTTACGGGGGGACTCAAACCGGGGAGCTGTTTTTT. Its protein is CASSYGGTQTGELFF.

The V and J genes are TRBV19 and TRBJ1-4, with D perhaps matching TRBD1 (5 bases). The germline CDR1 and CDR2 sequences are LNHDA and SQIVND (reference sequence). The CDR3 has 12 residues. V gave up 9 bases and J gave up 8 bases, with 13 bases separating them. Here the CDR3 reads CASQGDREKLFF. CDR3 nucleotide sequence: TGTGCCAGCCAGGGCGATCGAGAAAAACTGTTTTTT.

This chain joins TRBV6-6 and TRBJ2-1; no clear D gene. The V gene's germline CDR1 is MNHNY and CDR2 SVGAGI (reference sequence). Between the trimmed V and J ends, which lost 6 bases and 6 bases, there was a span of 6 bases. This CDR3 is built from 11 residues. The CDR3 nucleotides are TGTGCCAGCAGCCCGTCCAATGAGCAGTTCTTC. Its translation: CASSPSNEQFF.

The chain couples TRBV6-5 to TRBJ1-2; 11 nucleotides line up with TRBD1. V lost 6 bases to trimming and J lost 8 bases; unmatched junction nucleotides: 8. The germline CDR1 and CDR2 sequences are MNHEY and SVGAGI. The CDR3 totals 14 residues. CDR3 sequence (DNA): TGTGCCAGCAGACCTAAGGGACAGGGGGGAGGCTACACCTTC. The encoded protein is CASRPKGQGGGYTF.

The genes are TRBV5-1 and TRBJ1-2; D is ambiguous. Germline assignment: CDR1 SGHRS and CDR2 YFSETQ. Between the trimmed V and J ends, which lost 4 bases and 8 bases, there was a span of 21 bases. The CDR3 contains 15 residues. The CDR3 coding sequence is TGCGCCAGCAGCCCGGGTCCCCCCCTCAAGGCGGGCTACACCTTC. Encoded protein: CASSPGPPLKAGYTF.

This rearrangement joins TRBV5-6 to TRBJ2-2, with TRBD1 as a possible D gene (5 bases). V lost 5 bases, J lost 0 bases, and 17 bases lay in between. Germline V gene data show CDR1 as SGHDT and CDR2 as YYEEEE. The CDR3 contains 17 residues. The DNA of the CDR3 is TGTGCCAGCAGGCACAGGAGCTACTACCCGAACACCGGGGAGCTGTTTTTT. It translates to CASRHRSYYPNTGELFF.

The CDR3 DNA follows: TGCGCCAGCAGCCGCTACCCGGGACAGGGGTCTTGCACCTTC. This encodes CASSRYPGQGSCTF. The chain recombines TRBV4-3 with TRBJ1-2, with TRBD1 identical over 10 bases. CDR3 size: 14 residues. V dropped 4 bases and J dropped 13; count of bases not matched to a gene: 12. Germline values: CDR1 LGHNA, CDR2 YSLEER.

The J gene is TRBJ1-2, the V gene TRBV12-3 or TRBV12-4, with a possible D match to TRBD1 (5 bases). The CDR3 has 13 amino acids. The germline V and J ends were trimmed by 1 base and 8 bases, with 11 bases remaining between them. CDR3 region: CASSLVGGVGYTF. For the CDR3, the DNA is TGTGCCAGCAGTTTAGTTGGAGGGGTGGGCTACACCTTC.

The J gene is TRBJ2-5, the V gene TRBV5-1, with D hard to call. V was shortened by 4 bases and J by 2 bases, with 3 bases between the two germline ends. Per the germline V gene, CDR1 is SGHRS and CDR2 is YFSETQ. This CDR3 contains 11 residues. CDR3 loop: CASSAQETQYF. In DNA, the CDR3 is TGCGCCAGCAGCGCGCAAGAGACCCAGTACTTC. The full variable domain, completed using reference TRBV5-1 and TRBJ2-5, is KAGVTQTPRYLIKTRGQQVTLSCSPISGHRSVSWYQQTPGQGLQFLFEYFSETQRNKGNFPGRFSGRQFSNSRSEMNVSTLELGDSALYLCASSAQETQYFGPGTRLLVL.

This chain uses TRBV28 with TRBJ2-2; a weak D match, TRBD2 (5 bases). The CDR3 spans 14 residues. The V gene lost 6 bases and the J gene lost 8 bases, with 16 bases spanning the gap. Germline-derived CDR1 and CDR2 are MDHEN and SYDVKM. The CDR3 DNA reads as TGTGCCAGCAGCCGGACTTCCCTTGGGGGGGAGCTGTTTTTT. Translating gives CASSRTSLGGELFF.

This clone was found once. The rearrangement joins TRBV15 to TRBJ1-3; D remains unclear. Germline V gene lookup returns CDR1 LNHNV and CDR2 YYDKDF (reference sequence). V dropped 0 bases and J dropped 9 bases, with 15 bases sitting between them. The CDR3 extends over 15 amino acids. CDR3 residues: CATSRDPRGGGTIYF. The CDR3 nucleotides read TGTGCCACCAGCAGAGATCCCCGGGGAGGAGGCACCATATATTTT.

V and J are TRBV4-1 and TRBJ1-5, with D tentatively TRBD1 (6 bases). The CDR3 loop spans 17 amino acids. Germline CDR1 is MGHRA and CDR2 is YSYEKL. V was clipped by 1 base and J by 0 bases, with 13 bases between them. CDR3: CASSQGDRFFSNQPQHF. The CDR3 region has the DNA TGCGCCAGCAGCCAAGGAGACAGGTTCTTTAGCAATCAGCCCCAGCATTTT.

The J gene is TRBJ1-1, the V gene TRBV29-1; D not resolved. This CDR3 has 12 amino acids. V lost 4 bases to trimming and J lost 4 bases, with 10 bases between them. Per germline, CDR1 SQVTM and CDR2 ANQGSEA. In DNA, the CDR3 is TGCAGCGTTGTCCCGGTCGGCACTGAAGCTTTCTTT. This encodes CSVVPVGTEAFF.

The chain links TRBV5-1 to TRBJ1-4; the D is unclear. Per the germline V gene, CDR1 is SGHRS and CDR2 is YFSETQ. CDR3 length equals 15 residues. V lost 3 bases and J lost 4, with 13 bases in between. The CDR3 protein is CASSSASGYNEKLFF. CDR3 nucleotides: TGCGCCAGCAGCTCCGCTAGCGGGTATAATGAAAAACTGTTTTTT.

This clone was detected once. The chain links TRBV18 to TRBJ2-3; D is uncertain. The CDR3 has 15 residues. The germline gives CDR1 KGHSH, CDR2 LQKENI. The V and J ends lost 4 bases and 4 bases respectively, with 15 bases between them. The CDR3 coding sequence is TGTGCCAGCTCACACAATCCCACCCGGGCAGATACGCAGTATTTT. Its protein product is CASSHNPTRADTQYF.

The chain combines TRBV27 with TRBJ1-5; 8 bases are shared with TRBD1. Trimming at V came to 6 bases and at J to 6 bases, leaving 16 bases not matched to a gene. This CDR3 spans 17 amino acids. Germline V gene lookup returns CDR1 MNHEY and CDR2 SMNVEV (reference sequence). The CDR3 protein is CASSPQGAIRGSQPQHF. The CDR3 coding sequence is TGTGCCAGCAGCCCCCAGGGGGCTATACGGGGTAGTCAGCCCCAGCATTTT.